This T cell receptor beta chain stems from a study of blood T cell repertoires in COVID-19. Assay: immunoSEQ multiplex PCR; the TCRdb copy retains only in-frame clones and omits some. The sample contains fewer than 25,000 clones, about 90% of which appear only once. The CDR3 extends over 14 amino acids. V lost 3 bases and J 10 bases, leaving 13 bases between the germline ends. From germline, CDR1 is LGHDT and CDR2 YNNKEL (reference sequence). Sequencing was carried out using peripheral blood. The rearrangement links TRBV3-1 (or the pseudogene TRBV3-2) to TRBJ1-6; the D is unclear. The origin of this receptor is a human donor with active COVID-19. The donor label of this sample is uncertain. CDR3 sequence reads: CASSHLSGESPLHF. CDR3 coding DNA: TGTGCCAGCAGCCACCTGTCGGGAGAATCACCCCTCCACTTT.